Described below is a single TCR beta chain sequence and its context. The CDR3 extends over 13 amino acids. V was pared by 2 bases and J by 6 bases, with 5 bases of the junction left unmatched. Germline CDR1 SGDLS, CDR2 YYNGEE. As processed by the authors: Amplification of reference gene primers provided the estimated nucleated cell counts. The repertoire was sequenced with immunoSEQ multiplex PCR; TCRdb's copy has only in-frame clones and lacks some. Clone size and V and J calls were adopted from that table, with D and trimming inferred from the DNA. The sample shows under 200,000 clones, roughly 80% of them seen only once. The sample comes from a study of blood T cell repertoires in COVID-19. The wider study: Sites across the United States, Italy and Spain contributed samples from acute and convalescent COVID-19. Sample material is recorded as cDNA or gDNA derived from T cells, B-cell-depleted T cells, or PBMCs.

The rearrangement joins TRBV9 to TRBJ2-7; 7 bases map to TRBD1. This TCR came from a man in his 60s with acute or convalescent COVID-19. Sequencing was carried out using peripheral blood. The CDR3 reads CASSVWTGSEQYF. The CDR3 nucleotides read TGTGCCAGCAGCGTTTGGACAGGCTCCGAGCAGTACTTC.